The 13 T cell receptor beta chains reported below all come from one sample, sequenced in a study of cytomegalovirus exposure and HLA in healthy donors. PCR used 60 Vbeta primers and 13 Jbeta primers. Assay used: immunoSEQ multiplex PCR; TCRdb lists only in-frame clones, some missing. The profile shows 170,000 or so clones, roughly 80% of them singletons. Material: PBMCs. Every receptor here comes from a man in his late teens or twenties in good health and CMV-seronegative.

V gene TRBV5-1 combines with J gene TRBJ2-2; D unclear. Per the germline V gene, CDR1 is SGHRS and CDR2 is YFSETQ. Trimming removed 0 bases at V and 2 bases at J, with 8 bases between. This CDR3 has 15 residues. CDR3 DNA: TGCGCCAGCAGCTTGGCGCAGGTTAACACCGGGGAGCTGTTTTTT. Residues: CASSLAQVNTGELFF.

This chain joins TRBV18 and TRBJ2-5; D perhaps matches TRBD1 (5 bases). Trimming left V 6 bases short and J 2 bases short, with 13 bases between. Germline V gene data show CDR1 as KGHSH and CDR2 as LQKENI. This CDR3 spans 14 amino acids. The CDR3 loop reads CASSSGQMQETQYF. As DNA, the CDR3 is TGTGCCAGCTCCTCAGGGCAGATGCAAGAGACCCAGTACTTC.

The chain uses TRBV5-5 and TRBJ2-7; possibly TRBD2 for D (6 bases). V lost 4 bases to trimming and J lost 6 bases, with 29 bases between them. This CDR3 has 18 amino acids. Germline CDR1 SGHKS, CDR2 YYEKEE (reference sequence). The CDR3: CASSRTFGPRDFVVEQYF. The DNA for the CDR3 is TGTGCCAGCAGCCGGACGTTCGGCCCTAGGGACTTCGTCGTCGAGCAGTACTTC.

There are a few counts of this clone. The rearrangement links TRBV4-1 to TRBJ1-2; 9 bases are shared with TRBD1. Germline trimming cut 0 bases from V and 8 bases from J; bases unmatched to any gene: 7. Germline V CDR1 and CDR2: MGHRA, YSYEKL. This CDR3 region has 15 residues. CDR3: CASSQDSRTGDGYTF. The CDR3 DNA reads TGCGCCAGCAGCCAAGATTCCCGGACAGGGGACGGCTACACCTTC.

V and J are TRBV4-1 and TRBJ2-2; D gene unclear. The CDR3 consists of 12 residues. CDR1 is MGHRA, CDR2 YSYEKL, per germline. Trimming took 1 base from V and 7 from J, leaving 4 bases between them. This CDR3 is CASSQAVGELFF. For the CDR3, the DNA is TGCGCCAGCAGCCAAGCGGTCGGGGAGCTGTTTTTT.

The CDR3 DNA reads as TGTGCCAGCAGTGGAATTACAGGGGCAGGAGGCGAGCAGTACTTC. Its translation is CASSGITGAGGEQYF. This chain uses TRBV6-1 with TRBJ2-7; 7 nucleotides line up with TRBD1. The CDR3 loop spans 15 amino acids. With 4 bases clipped from V and 6 bases from J, the junction kept 12 bases outside the gene matches. Germline-derived CDR1 and CDR2 are MNHNS and SASEGT.

The chain links TRBV27 to TRBJ2-7; D possibly corresponds to TRBD2 (6 bases). CDR3 length: 14 amino acids. Per germline, CDR1 MNHEY and CDR2 SMNVEV (reference sequence). V was cut by 5 bases and J by 6 bases, with 17 bases left in between. Here the CDR3 reads CASSPYPDGGEQYF. Written as DNA, the CDR3 is TGTGCCAGCAGTCCTTATCCGGACGGGGGCGAGCAGTACTTC.

The chain employs TRBV7-2 and TRBJ2-7; no definite D call. Germline loops: CDR1 SGHTA, CDR2 FQGNSA. The CDR3 is made up of 12 amino acids. Trimming took 2 bases from V and 6 from J, leaving 8 bases between them. The CDR3 DNA reads as TGTGCCAGCAGCTTATCCCCCTTCGAGCAGTACTTC. This codes for CASSLSPFEQYF.

The chain joins TRBV18 to TRBJ2-1; D ambiguous. This CDR3 contains 14 residues. The ends were cut back, 1 base at V and 8 bases at J, with 12 bases in the middle. CDR1 is KGHSH and CDR2 is LQKENI in the germline V gene. The CDR3 loop is CASSPLPRYHEQFF. The CDR3 DNA is TGTGCCAGCTCACCACTTCCTAGGTACCATGAGCAGTTCTTC.

V usage is TRBV10-1 and J usage is TRBJ1-5; D not resolved. CDR1 and CDR2 from the germline V gene are WNHNN and SYGVQD (reference sequence). The CDR3 extends over 16 amino acids. V was cut by 2 bases and J by 0 bases, with 11 bases left in between. CDR3: CASSEGVRVSNQPQHF. The CDR3 nucleotides are TGCGCCAGCAGTGAGGGTGTGAGGGTTAGCAATCAGCCCCAGCATTTT.

This chain links TRBV19 with TRBJ1-6; the D gene is possibly TRBD1 (6 bases). The CDR3 totals 13 residues. Germline V gene lookup returns CDR1 LNHDA and CDR2 SQIVND (reference sequence). V was pared by 6 bases and J by 10 bases, with 13 bases between. CDR3 sequence reads: CASSQRQESPLHF. The CDR3 DNA follows: TGTGCCAGTAGCCAGAGACAGGAGTCACCCCTCCACTTT.

This chain's CDR3 is CASTASGTEYEQYF. The CDR3 region has the DNA TGTGCCAGCACAGCCAGCGGGACCGAGTACGAGCAGTACTTC. The genes are TRBV6-1 and TRBJ2-7, with 7 bases identical to TRBD2. V dropped 7 bases and J dropped 4; count of bases not matched to a gene: 10. The CDR3 has 14 residues. CDR1 and CDR2 from the germline V gene are MNHNS and SASEGT.

J is TRBJ1-1 and V is TRBV18, with a possible D match to TRBD1 (5 bases). The CDR3 sequence is 13 residues long. The germline V and J ends were trimmed by 4 bases and 1 base, with 7 bases remaining between them. CDR1 KGHSH and CDR2 LQKENI come from the germline V gene. The CDR3 bases are TGTGCCAGCTCACAGACAGAGAACACTGAAGCTTTCTTT. It specifies CASSQTENTEAFF. The full variable domain, in which reference TRBV18 and TRBJ1-1 provide the parts outside the CDR3, is NAGVMQNPRHLVRRRGQEARLRCSPMKGHSHVYWYRQLPEEGLKFMVYLQKENIIDESGMPKERFSAEFPKEGPSILRIQQVVRGDSAAYFCASSQTENTEAFFGQGTRLTVV.